The rows below give T cell receptor beta chains drawn from one sample of a study of cytomegalovirus exposure and HLA in healthy donors. The assay was immunoSEQ multiplex PCR, and TCRdb's table has in-frame clones only and misses some. This table has roughly 140,000 clones, around 80% appearing once. The specimen was PBMCs. The receptors come from a woman aged 40-49 years in good health and CMV-seropositive. Each CDR3 is given with its conserved first and last residue. Each record gives: clone size, D gene, V gene, J gene, CDR3 protein, CDR3 DNA. The D gene is left open where the match is weak. Clone size is given for some rows only: seen once, a few or many times, or a class if the clone is expanded.

.	.	TRBV7-2	TRBJ2-1	CASRGGMSSYNEQFF	TGTGCCAGCAGAGGGGGAATGAGCTCCTACAATGAGCAGTTCTTC
.	TRBD2	TRBV6-5	TRBJ2-7	CASSYLAGADEQYF	TGTGCCAGCAGTTACCTAGCGGGAGCAGACGAGCAGTACTTC
.	TRBD1	TRBV2	TRBJ1-2	CASRGTGMVYGYTF	TGTGCCAGCAGGGGGACAGGGATGGTTTATGGCTACACCTTC
.	.	TRBV5-1	TRBJ2-1	CASAIENNEQFF	TGCGCCAGCGCTATTGAGAACAATGAGCAGTTCTTC
.	TRBD2	TRBV11-2	TRBJ2-3	CASSPRGGSISSTDTQYF	TGTGCCAGCAGCCCGCGGGGCGGGAGTATATCCAGCACAGATACGCAGTATTTT
.	TRBD1	TRBV19	TRBJ1-4	CASRPTGSIEKLFF	TGTGCCAGTAGACCGACAGGGTCGATTGAAAAACTGTTTTTT
once	TRBD1	TRBV28	TRBJ2-7	CASSPKVGTAVSYEQYF	TGTGCCAGCAGCCCTAAAGTGGGGACAGCCGTCTCCTACGAGCAGTACTTC
.	.	TRBV6-6	TRBJ1-4	CASTPHRATNEKLFF	TGTGCCAGCACCCCCCACAGAGCAACTAATGAAAAACTGTTTTTT
.	.	TRBV7-9	TRBJ1-3	CSSSLGLRVAGNTIYF	TGTTCCAGCAGCTTAGGATTGCGAGTAGCTGGAAACACCATATATTTT
.	.	TRBV6-1	TRBJ2-2	CASSEYHIEQGFRTGELFF	TGTGCCAGCAGTGAATACCACATAGAACAGGGATTTCGGACCGGGGAGCTGTTTTTT
few	TRBD2	TRBV27	TRBJ2-7	CASSQGLGFNEQYF	TGTGCCAGCAGCCAAGGACTAGGCTTCAACGAGCAGTACTTC